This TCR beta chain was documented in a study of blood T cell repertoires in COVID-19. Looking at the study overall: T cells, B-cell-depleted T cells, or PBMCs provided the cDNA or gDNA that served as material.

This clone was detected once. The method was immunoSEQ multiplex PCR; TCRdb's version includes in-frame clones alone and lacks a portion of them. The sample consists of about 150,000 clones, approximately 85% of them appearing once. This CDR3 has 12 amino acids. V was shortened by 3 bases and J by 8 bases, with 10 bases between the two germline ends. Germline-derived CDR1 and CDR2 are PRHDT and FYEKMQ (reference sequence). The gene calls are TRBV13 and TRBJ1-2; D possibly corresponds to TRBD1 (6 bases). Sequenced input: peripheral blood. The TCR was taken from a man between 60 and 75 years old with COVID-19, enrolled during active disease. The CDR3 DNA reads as TGTGCCAGCAGCTTTGGCAGGGGCGGCTACACCTTC. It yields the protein CASSFGRGGYTF. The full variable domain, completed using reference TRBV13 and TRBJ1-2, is AAGVIQSPRHLIKEKRETATLKCYPIPRHDTVYWYQQGPGQDPQFLISFYEKMQSDKGSIPDRFSAQQFSDYHSELNMSSLELGDSALYFCASSFGRGGYTFGSGTRLTVV.